The text below deals with one T cell receptor (beta chain). What antigen it recognizes has not been identified. Per-nucleotide qualities are absent, and no much larger clonotype sits a single base away. The CDR3 regions of human TCRbeta chains were analyzed by immunosequencing. On the authors' methods: TCRs in the repertoires were matched against a reference library of SARS-CoV-2-specific TCRs that had been generated with the MIRA antigen-specificity platform. Breadth was defined as the fraction of unique TCRs that were SARS-CoV-2-associated. Depth was defined as the fraction of total T cells that were SARS-CoV-2-associated. Each spike-specific TCR was assigned to its reactive spike region and to a CD4 or CD8 class using the MIRA data. Log10-transformed breadth and depth values were compared by one-way ANOVA with Sidak's multiple comparisons tests. Drawn from immuneACCESS, this table holds only the in-frame rearrangements with V and J called that TCRdb kept. Clones are partly lost; checked studies trace under half to an unresolved V gene and leave the rest unexplained. The V and J calls and clone size were taken over from that table, and D and trimming were inferred from the DNA. This sample has 130,000 or so clones in its table, and 84% of those were observed once. 27% of the sample belongs to the ten largest clones.

The data stem from a study of T cell responses to AZD1222 COVID-19 vaccine (dated by TCRdb to 2020 to 2022). For the wider study: A total of approximately 240 trial participants underwent TCR sequencing, of whom approximately 210 received two doses of AZD1222 and around 26 received two doses of the MenACWY control vaccine. Enrollment into the trials was organized by age into subgroups of 18-55, 56-69 and 70-plus years, and those subgroups contained roughly 150, 30 and 60 TCR-sequenced participants, respectively.

This specimen's time point label, interpreted: about 28 days (+/-7) after the second vaccine dose. AZD1222 recipients given second doses at about 4 weeks or at about 12 weeks were pooled, since spike-specific TCR depth and breadth were not found to differ between the two schedules. Samples from vaccinated people were obtained from the UK trials COV001 and COV002, which included a single-blind randomized controlled phase 2/3 trial of AZD1222 (ChAdOx1 nCoV-19) in healthy adults. Trial participant PBMC samples were collected at day 0 and day 28 after the second dose for TCRbeta chain sequencing. Findings and caveats that apply to the study as a whole: Vaccine-associated CD4 TCRs spanned the whole spike protein, with dominant responses in regions 160-218 and 743-854. After two AZD1222 doses, both the breadth and the depth of spike-specific TCRs were significantly higher than at day 0 and than in MenACWY recipients. Most participants were white British and females outnumbered males, and the authors suggested that clonal diversity may have been underestimated. In the small 56-69-year group, the increase in depth fell short of significance, most likely because of low power. Nearly half of unique spike-specific TCRs reportedly recognized epitopes outside regions mutated in the B.1.351 and B.1.1.7 variants. Conclusions about previously exposed vaccinees are limited, since just five to seven AZD1222 recipients were seropositive for SARS-CoV-2 at baseline. No day 14 peak-response samples were available, so repertoires were characterized only after the peak T cell response.

V ends up 4 bases short and J 4 bases short, with an unmatched junction base count of 5. Taken from the germline V gene, the CDR1 and CDR2 loops are MDHEN and SYDVKM. From the cysteine through the phenylalanine, the CDR3 covers 14 amino acids. CDR3 DNA is the only sequence kept; it has 42 bases, read in frame from the first base. The chain joins TRBV28 to TRBJ2-7; TRBD2 aligns with 9 central bases. The material sequenced was peripheral blood, taken 28 days after the second AZD1222 dose. The TCR was taken from an adult who received the AZD1222 COVID-19 vaccine. The CDR3 sequence is CASSSAGGSYEQYF. The DNA reads as follows: TGTGCCAGCAGTTCAGCGGGGGGCTCTTACGAGCAGTACTTC.